The next 22 T cell receptor beta chains were all read from a single sample in a study of T cell changes during pregnancy in multiple sclerosis. Sequenced by immunoSEQ multiplex PCR; TCRdb stores in-frame clones only, minus some. The sample has about 36,000 clones, around 89% seen once; the top ten hold about 0.5%. Sequencing was performed on CD4+ T cells from peripheral blood mononuclear cells, taken in the first trimester of pregnancy. The receptors come from a female donor with multiple sclerosis, enrolled in a pregnancy study.

The chain carries TRBV27 and TRBJ1-4, with D possibly matching TRBD1 (5 bases). In germline, CDR1 is MNHEY, CDR2 SMNVEV (reference sequence). Trimming took off 4 bases at V and 8 bases at J, with 17 bases between the two ends. The CDR3 length is 15 residues. The CDR3 loop is CASSSPREGPEKLFF. The CDR3 bases are TGTGCCAGCAGTTCTCCAAGGGAGGGGCCGGAAAAACTGTTTTTT.

This clone was observed once. The genes are TRBV14 and TRBJ2-3, with a weak D call TRBD1 (5 bases). V shed 1 base and J shed 0 bases, with 8 bases lying between them. CDR3 length: 15 residues. Germline V CDR1 and CDR2: SGHDN, FVKESK. The CDR3 DNA reads TGTGCCAGCAGCCAAGGGACACCTAGCACAGATACGCAGTATTTT. This sequence encodes CASSQGTPSTDTQYF.

The V call is TRBV30, the J call TRBJ2-2; TRBD2 matches at 10 bases. This CDR3 is 15 amino acids long. Unmatched junction bases numbered 4, after V lost 0 bases and J lost 6 bases. Germline CDR1 is GTSNPN and CDR2 is SVGIG (reference sequence). The CDR3 DNA follows: TGTGCCTGGAGTGTAGTAGCGGGAGGTCCCGGGGAGCTGTTTTTT. Its protein is CAWSVVAGGPGELFF.

The rearrangement joins TRBV9 to TRBJ2-3; TRBD1 aligns across 7 bases. CDR1 SGDLS and CDR2 YYNGEE come from the germline V gene. V lost 4 bases, J lost 1 base, and 6 bases stayed unmatched. The CDR3 totals 15 residues. The CDR3 is CASSSRQGGTDTQYF. CDR3 DNA sequence: TGTGCCAGCAGCTCCAGACAGGGCGGCACAGATACGCAGTATTTT.

In DNA, the CDR3 is TGTGCCAGCAGCCCCACGGGGGTAATCTACGAGCAGTACTTC. This encodes CASSPTGVIYEQYF. The chain joins TRBV28 to TRBJ2-7, with D maybe TRBD2 (6 bases). Germline V gene sequence: CDR1 MDHEN, CDR2 SYDVKM. V was shortened by 6 bases and J by 3 bases, with 15 bases between the two germline ends. The CDR3 loop spans 14 amino acids. The full variable domain, in which reference TRBV28 and TRBJ2-7 provide the parts outside the CDR3, is DVKVTQSSRYLVKRTGEKVFLECVQDMDHENMFWYRQDPGLGLRLIYFSYDVKMKEKGDIPEGYSVSREKKERFSLILESASTNQTSMYLCASSPTGVIYEQYFGPGTRLTVT.

The gene calls are TRBV6-5 and TRBJ2-7; no clear D gene. Germline loops: CDR1 MNHEY, CDR2 SVGAGI. The ends were cut back, 5 bases at V and 1 base at J, with 12 bases in the middle. The CDR3 runs to 14 residues. The CDR3 spells CASSPDTFSYEQYF. The DNA for the CDR3 is TGTGCCAGCAGTCCCGACACCTTTTCCTACGAGCAGTACTTC.

CDR3 bases: TGTGCCAGCAGTGACTACGGGGGGCGAGGCTACACCTTC. Its protein is CASSDYGGRGYTF. The V and J genes are TRBV6-4 and TRBJ1-2; a weak D match, TRBD1 (6 bases). The V gene's germline CDR1 is MRHNA and CDR2 SNTAGT. The CDR3 is 13 residues long. V lost 1 base to trimming and J lost 8 bases, with 11 bases between them.

This clone has just one count. V is TRBV19 and J is TRBJ2-5, with D possibly TRBD1 on 5 matching bases. CDR3 length equals 13 residues. The ends were cut back, 8 bases at V and 5 bases at J, with 15 bases in the middle. CDR1 and CDR2 (germline): LNHDA, SQIVND (reference sequence). The CDR3 DNA reads as TGTGCCAGTGCCCAGGGTGTTCGGGAGACCCAGTACTTC. The encoded protein is CASAQGVRETQYF.

This chain uses TRBV5-6 with TRBJ2-5; D may be TRBD1 (5 bases). Between the trimmed V and J ends, which lost 0 bases and 0 bases, there was a span of 6 bases. Germline assignment: CDR1 SGHDT and CDR2 YYEEEE. This CDR3 is 14 amino acids long. CDR3 coding DNA: TGTGCCAGCAGCTTGGGACAGTACCAAGAGACCCAGTACTTC. It translates to CASSLGQYQETQYF. The whole variable domain, filled in from reference TRBV5-6 and TRBJ2-5, reads DAGVTQSPTHLIKTRGQQVTLRCSPKSGHDTVSWYQQALGQGPQFIFQYYEEEERQRGNFPDRFSGHQFPNYSSELNVNALLLGDSALYLCASSLGQYQETQYFGPGTRLLVL.

The rearrangement links TRBV15 to TRBJ2-2, with TRBD1 matching 9 bases. Germline CDR1 and CDR2: LNHNV and YYDKDF (reference sequence). The CDR3 runs to 15 residues. The trim removed 4 bases at V and 5 bases at J, leaving 5 bases unmatched. The CDR3 here is CATSTRQGGTGELFF. The CDR3 DNA follows: TGTGCCACCAGCACGAGACAGGGGGGTACCGGGGAGCTGTTTTTT.

The gene calls are TRBV5-1 and TRBJ2-7; unclear D gene. The ends were cut back, 5 bases at V and 1 base at J, with 10 bases in the middle. In germline, CDR1 is SGHRS, CDR2 YFSETQ. This CDR3 has 13 residues. The CDR3: CASRVSTSYEQYF. The CDR3 DNA reads as TGCGCCAGCAGGGTTTCGACTTCCTACGAGCAGTACTTC.

V gene TRBV7-6 combines with J gene TRBJ2-5, with D possibly TRBD2 on 5 matching bases. The CDR3 loop spans 14 amino acids. Between the trimmed V and J ends, which lost 1 base and 5 bases, there was a span of 11 bases. Germline CDR1 SGHVS, CDR2 FNYEAQ. DNA for the CDR3: TGTGCCAGCAGCTTAGGGGTGACGGGGGAGACCCAGTACTTC. Translating gives CASSLGVTGETQYF.

The rearrangement joins TRBV27 to TRBJ1-4; D might be TRBD1 (5 bases). The V and J ends lost 3 bases and 8 bases respectively, with 16 bases between them. The CDR3 totals 15 residues. In germline, CDR1 is MNHEY, CDR2 SMNVEV (reference sequence). CDR3 coding DNA: TGTGCCAGCAGTTTCTTTGGGGGGAAAGGAGAAAAACTGTTTTTT. It specifies CASSFFGGKGEKLFF.

Regarding this clone: Other DNA sequences in the same sample also yield this CDR3. This sequence joins TRBV5-1 and TRBJ2-2, with a possible D match to TRBD2 (6 bases). The CDR3 totals 14 residues. Trimming shortened V by 0 bases and J by 5 bases, and 8 bases separated the two germline ends. Germline V gives CDR1 SGHRS, CDR2 YFSETQ. CDR3: CASSLDAGTGELFF. The DNA of the CDR3 is TGCGCCAGCAGCTTGGATGCGGGAACCGGGGAGCTGTTTTTT.

This clone was recorded only once. The genes are TRBV5-1 and TRBJ1-4; TRBD1 might be the D (5 bases). This CDR3 has 16 amino acids. Germline-derived CDR1 and CDR2 are SGHRS and YFSETQ. Trimming removed 5 bases from V and 6 bases from J, with 20 bases in between. CDR3 sequence reads: CASRPGSPPRDEKLFF. CDR3 sequence (DNA): TGCGCCAGCAGGCCTGGTAGTCCCCCCAGGGATGAAAAACTGTTTTTT.

J is TRBJ1-3 and V is TRBV28, with D unresolved. Germline lookup yields CDR1 MDHEN and CDR2 SYDVKM. V lost 6 bases and J lost 0, with 15 bases in between. The CDR3 length is 16 residues. This chain's CDR3 is CASRSFGLNSGNTIYF. The CDR3, as DNA: TGTGCCAGCAGATCCTTCGGACTGAACTCTGGAAACACCATATATTTT.

The chain joins TRBV15 to TRBJ1-2; 7 nucleotides match TRBD1. This CDR3 contains 14 residues. Germline V gene lookup returns CDR1 LNHNV and CDR2 YYDKDF (reference sequence). Trimming at V came to 6 bases and at J to 8 bases, leaving 12 bases not matched to a gene. This CDR3 reads CATSPGTAAGGYTF. CDR3 DNA: TGTGCCACCAGTCCAGGGACAGCGGCGGGAGGCTACACCTTC. The complete variable domain, with remaining parts taken from reference TRBV15 and TRBJ1-2, reads DAMVIQNPRYQVTQFGKPVTLSCSQTLNHNVMYWYQQKSSQAPKLLFHYYDKDFNNEADTPDNFQSRRPNTSFCFLDIRSPGLGDTAMYLCATSPGTAAGGYTFGSGTRLTVV.

This clone was counted a single time. The gene calls are TRBV30 and TRBJ2-2; possible D gene TRBD1, 5 bases. V lost 4 bases and J 3 bases, leaving 12 bases between the germline ends. CDR1 and CDR2 (germline): GTSNPN, SVGIG (reference sequence). This CDR3 region has 14 residues. DNA for the CDR3: TGTGCCTGGAATAGGGGTATAGACACCGGGGAGCTGTTTTTT. This sequence encodes CAWNRGIDTGELFF.

The chain has TRBV4-2 and TRBJ2-1; the match to TRBD2 covers 10 bases. The CDR3 runs 16 residues. Germline CDR1 LGHNA, CDR2 YNFKEQ. V was clipped by 2 bases and J by 9 bases; unmatched bases: 10. The CDR3 region has the DNA TGTGCCAGCAGCCAATATACGAGCGGGGGGGCCGCTGAGCAGTTCTTC. Translating gives CASSQYTSGGAAEQFF.

J is TRBJ1-1 and V is TRBV30, with D unresolved. This CDR3 is built from 14 residues. Germline loops: CDR1 GTSNPN, CDR2 SVGIG (reference sequence). V was trimmed by 2 bases and J by 1 base, leaving 11 bases between them. CDR3 protein: CAWSSGISNTEAFF. The CDR3 DNA reads TGTGCCTGGAGTTCGGGGATTTCGAACACTGAAGCTTTCTTT. The full variable domain, with the rest looked up from reference TRBV30 and TRBJ1-1, is SQTIHQWPATLVQPVGSPLSLECTVEGTSNPNLYWYRQAAGRGLQLLFYSVGIGQISSEVPQNLSASRPQDRQFILSSKKLLLSDSGFYLCAWSSGISNTEAFFGQGTRLTVV.

This rearrangement joins TRBV19 to TRBJ1-5; D gene unclear. Trimming took 0 bases from V and 2 from J, leaving 8 bases between them. The germline V gene has CDR1 LNHDA and CDR2 SQIVND (reference sequence). CDR3 length: 15 amino acids. The CDR3 DNA reads as TGTGCCAGTAGTATAGATGGAGCGGGCAATCAGCCCCAGCATTTT. Translation gives CASSIDGAGNQPQHF.

V and J are TRBV2 and TRBJ1-1, with D unresolved. The V and J ends lost 6 bases and 1 base respectively, with 9 bases between them. CDR3 length equals 13 residues. CDR1 and CDR2 from the germline V gene are SNHLY and FYNNEI. CDR3 sequence: CASRYSGNTEAFF. The CDR3 DNA reads as TGTGCCAGCAGGTACTCAGGGAACACTGAAGCTTTCTTT. The whole variable domain, remainder taken from reference TRBV2 and TRBJ1-1, is EPEVTQTPSHQVTQMGQEVILRCVPISNHLYFYWYRQILGQKVEFLVSFYNNEISEKSEIFDDQFSVERPDGSNFTLKIRSTKLEDSAMYFCASRYSGNTEAFFGQGTRLTVV.